This T cell receptor (beta chain) came from a study of STAT3 mutations in large granular lymphocyte leukemia (dated by TCRdb to between 2019 and 2020). Background on the whole study: In roughly half of the longitudinally sequenced T-LGLL patients, canonical activating STAT3 mutations were detected. Over half of the T-LGLL patients were given one or more immunosuppressive therapy regimens, and approximately 40% of those treated had a hematologic response. Serial deep sequencing of TCRbeta CDR3 and STAT3 was performed in patients with T-cell large granular lymphocyte leukemia to reconstruct clonal hierarchy and dynamics. From an initial cohort of 207 LGL patients, about 20 representative T-LGLL cases were selected for longitudinal TCRbeta and STAT3 sequencing. Two patients with natural killer LGL leukemia were also sequenced longitudinally as controls within the study. On average, sequencing was done at around 4 time points per patient, with the number of samplings ranging from 2 to 8.

DNA was extracted from blood mononuclear cells, with the same DNA used for both TCR and STAT3 sequencing. Details on this clone: The specificity of this receptor is unknown. The input lacks base qualities; no much larger clone sits a single base away.

An Illumina MiSeq was used to sequence the TCRbeta libraries, yielding an average of about 41,000 productive templates per sample. The immunoSEQ assay, which uses multiplex PCR amplification, was used to generate TCRbeta CDR3 libraries. The study's own analysis went as follows. Repertoire diversity was calculated as previously defined, with values near 0 taken to indicate extremely monoclonal samples. Not all clones reach the TCRdb copy of this immuneACCESS table, which keeps in-frame sequences only. Checked studies attribute under half of the gap to unresolved V genes and leave the rest unexplained. V, J and clone size are those of that table, while D and trimming were read from the DNA. The sample has around 5,400 clones on record, about 93% of them singletons. Together, the top ten hold about 30% of the sample. Paper-wide results and their limitations: Linking therapy response to changes in TCR clonal burden was complicated by variable intervals between samplings and by differing treatment regimens. TCR clonotype switching after therapy was seen in about 30% of the 18 patients, with all newly emerging clones being STAT3 wild type. Several patients had a dominant TCR clone burden greater than the STAT3 mutant burden, which suggests that the STAT3 mutation arose secondarily within a clone that had already expanded. Because no samples were available when a clone first appeared, clonal expansion was inferred from samplings taken at other points. All T-LGLL patients had at least one immunodominant TCRbeta clonotype, and roughly half had multiple immunodominant subclonotypes. Persisting codominant clonotypes in some patients meant a small but highly pathogenic clone may have been missed.

Trimming removed 4 bases from V and 3 bases from J; the gene matches leave 9 bases unexplained. Sequences ENHRY (CDR1) and SYGVKD (CDR2) are obtained from the germline V gene. The CDR3 runs 15 amino acids, cysteine and phenylalanine included. Left in the record is the CDR3 DNA by itself, 45 bases read in frame from the first base. The sequence is built from TRBV10-3 and TRBJ2-7, and TRBD1 aligns with 7 junction nucleotides. This TCR came from a man aged 55-75 years with T-cell large granular lymphocyte leukemia. Some clones in this sample may be carry-over from other donors' samples. The age is the age at diagnosis. Sequencing was done on a sample of peripheral blood mononuclear cells. The nucleotide sequence reads as follows: TGTGCCATCAGTGTGGGACAGATAGCGTTCTACGAGCAGTACTTC. Its translation is CAISVGQIAFYEQYF.